This is a list of T cell receptor beta chains from one sample in a study of blood T cell repertoires in COVID-19. Some clones are missing from TCRdb's copy, which holds only in-frame ones; the method was immunoSEQ multiplex PCR. The table has about 210,000 clones, around 81% seen once. The sequenced sample consisted of PBMCs or T cells enriched from blood (not recorded which). The receptors shown here come from a woman aged 45-60 years with acute COVID-19. The CDR3 runs from the conserved cysteine through the conserved F or W. Each record gives: clone size, V gene, CDR3 length, J gene, CDR3 protein. Only some rows state a clone size, as once, few, many or a class for expanded clones.

>NA|TRBV5-1|14|TRBJ1-3
CASSLASSGNTIYF
>NA|TRBV5-1|15|TRBJ1-1
CASSITLDRNTEAFF
>NA|TRBV5-1|13|TRBJ1-2
CASSLGRESGYTF
>NA|TRBV21-1|15|TRBJ1-5
CASSLGHGVHQPQHF
>NA|TRBV5-4|15|TRBJ1-5
CASSFSGTQAGPQHF
>NA|TRBV4-3|16|TRBJ2-2
CASSQATAGVTGELFF
>once|TRBV19|16|TRBJ2-5
CASKRAGGQNQETQYF
>NA|TRBV5-8|15|TRBJ1-4
CASSPPGVIIGKLFF
>few|TRBV2|15|TRBJ2-2
CASTYQGINTGELFF
>NA|TRBV9|18|TRBJ2-5
CASSIYSPRGGAKETQYF
>NA|TRBV24-1|15|TRBJ2-5
CATSRGEVGEETQYF
>NA|TRBV3-1/TRBV3-2|16|TRBJ2-3
CASSHLGLADTDTQYF
>NA|TRBV11-1|14|TRBJ2-7
CASSFRDRAYEQYF
>few|TRBV29-1|15|TRBJ1-3
CSVEVSGRSGNTIYF
>NA|TRBV12-3/TRBV12-4|13|TRBJ1-6
CASSRQLNSPLHF
>NA|TRBV19|13|TRBJ1-5
CASSMGGDQPQHF
>NA|TRBV3-1/TRBV3-2|17|TRBJ1-6
CASSSMRTAREGSPLHF
>few|TRBV21-1|15|TRBJ2-7
CASTPFSGRAHEQYF
>NA|TRBV10-2|12|TRBJ2-7
CASSELVGEQYF
>NA|TRBV3-1/TRBV3-2|15|TRBJ1-5
CASSQGYRAEFRKHF
>few|TRBV7-2|16|TRBJ2-7
CASSFLSGINSYEQYF
>once|TRBV7-9|18|TRBJ2-5
CASSLGRLAGVSQETQYF
>NA|TRBV5-1|13|TRBJ2-7
CASSVRQGYEQYF
>few|TRBV7-2|18|TRBJ1-4
CASARGGTGVRANEKLFF
>NA|TRBV10-2|16|TRBJ1-4
CASSVGAGTANEKLFF
>NA|TRBV7-2|15|TRBJ2-7
CASSLGPAANYEQYF
>few|TRBV28|15|TRBJ1-5
CASSLPARRGDPQHF
>NA|TRBV28|15|TRBJ2-5
CASSPRLAGAETQYF